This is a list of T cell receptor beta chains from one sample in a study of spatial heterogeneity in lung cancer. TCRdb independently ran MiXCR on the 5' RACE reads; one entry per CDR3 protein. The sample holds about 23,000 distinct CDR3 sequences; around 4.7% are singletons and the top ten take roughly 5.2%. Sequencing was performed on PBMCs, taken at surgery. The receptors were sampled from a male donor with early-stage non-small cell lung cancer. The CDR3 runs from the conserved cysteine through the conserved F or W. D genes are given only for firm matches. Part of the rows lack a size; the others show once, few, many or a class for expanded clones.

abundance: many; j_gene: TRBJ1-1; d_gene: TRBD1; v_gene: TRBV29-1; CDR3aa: CSVAGGGREAFF; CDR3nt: TGCAGCGTTGCAGGAGGGGGCAGGGAAGCTTTCTTT
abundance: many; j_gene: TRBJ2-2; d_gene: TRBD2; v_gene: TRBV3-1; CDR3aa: CASSQGLAGGPRTGELFF; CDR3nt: TGTGCCAGCAGCCAAGGGCTAGCGGGAGGGCCGCGAACCGGGGAGCTGTTTTTT
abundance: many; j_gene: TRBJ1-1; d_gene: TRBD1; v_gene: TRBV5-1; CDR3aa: CASSLGDRATEAFF; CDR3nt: TGCGCCAGCAGCTTGGGGGACAGGGCTACTGAAGCTTTCTTT
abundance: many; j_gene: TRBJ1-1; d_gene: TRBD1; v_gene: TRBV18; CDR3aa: CASSPGQGNTEAFF; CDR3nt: TGTGCCAGCTCACCGGGACAGGGGAACACTGAAGCTTTCTTT
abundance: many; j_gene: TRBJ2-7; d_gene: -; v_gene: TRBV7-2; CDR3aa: CASSPGLYYEQYF; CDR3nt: TGTGCCAGCAGCCCAGGACTATACTACGAGCAGTACTTC
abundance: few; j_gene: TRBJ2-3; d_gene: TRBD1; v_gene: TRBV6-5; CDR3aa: CASRHPTGVTDTQYF; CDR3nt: TGTGCCAGCAGACATCCGACAGGGGTCACAGATACGCAGTATTTT
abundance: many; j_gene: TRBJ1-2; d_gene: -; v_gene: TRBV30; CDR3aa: CAWRWGGGRYGYTF; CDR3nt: TGTGCCTGGAGGTGGGGCGGTGGGCGGTATGGCTACACCTTC
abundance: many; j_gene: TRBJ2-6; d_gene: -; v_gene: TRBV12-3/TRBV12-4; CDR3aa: CASSDGGSGANVLTF; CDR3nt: TGTGCCAGCAGTGACGGTGGCTCTGGGGCCAACGTCCTGACTTTC
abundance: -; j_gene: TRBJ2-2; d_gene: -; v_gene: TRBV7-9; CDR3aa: CANSPRVGELFF; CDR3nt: TGTGCCAACAGCCCCAGGGTAGGGGAGCTGTTTTTT
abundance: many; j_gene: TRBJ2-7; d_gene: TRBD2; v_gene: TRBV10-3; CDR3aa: CATSGRAGYEQYF; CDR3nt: TGTGCCACTAGCGGGAGGGCCGGGTACGAGCAGTACTTC
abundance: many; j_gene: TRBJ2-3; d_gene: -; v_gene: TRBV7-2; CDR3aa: CASSKGHSTDTQYF; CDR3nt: TGTGCCAGCAGCAAGGGTCATAGCACAGATACGCAGTATTTT
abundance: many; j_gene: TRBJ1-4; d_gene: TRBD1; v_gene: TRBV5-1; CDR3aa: CASSLQGAGEKLFF; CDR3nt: TGCGCCAGCAGCTTACAGGGGGCAGGCGAAAAACTGTTTTTT
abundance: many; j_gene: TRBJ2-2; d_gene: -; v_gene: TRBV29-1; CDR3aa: CSVENREGNTGELFF; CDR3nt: TGCAGCGTTGAAAACAGGGAAGGGAACACCGGGGAGCTGTTTTTT
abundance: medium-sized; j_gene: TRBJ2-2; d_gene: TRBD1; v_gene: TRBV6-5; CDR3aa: CASREGTGGMGELFF; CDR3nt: TGTGCCAGCAGGGAAGGGACAGGGGGCATGGGGGAGCTGTTTTTT
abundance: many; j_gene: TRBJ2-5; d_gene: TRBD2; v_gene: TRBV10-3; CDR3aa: CATSGRAAGETQYF; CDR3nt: TGTGCGACTAGCGGGAGGGCCGCCGGCGAGACCCAGTACTTC
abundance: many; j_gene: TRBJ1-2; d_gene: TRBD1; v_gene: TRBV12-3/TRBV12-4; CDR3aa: CASRDNTGARYGYTF; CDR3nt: TGTGCCAGCAGGGATAACACAGGGGCTCGCTATGGCTACACCTTC
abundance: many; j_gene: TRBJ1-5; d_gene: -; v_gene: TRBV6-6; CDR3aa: CASRGGGNQPQHF; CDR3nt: TGTGCCAGCAGGGGCGGGGGCAATCAGCCCCAGCATTTT
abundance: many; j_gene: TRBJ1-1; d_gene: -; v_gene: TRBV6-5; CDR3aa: CASSYLRGIEAFF; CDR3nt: TGTGCCAGCAGTTACTTAAGGGGAATTGAGGCTTTCTTT
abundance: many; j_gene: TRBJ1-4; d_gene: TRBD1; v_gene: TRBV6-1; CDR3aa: CASSEARDRVNEKLFF; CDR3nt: TGTGCCAGCAGTGAAGCCCGGGACAGGGTTAATGAAAAACTGTTTTTT
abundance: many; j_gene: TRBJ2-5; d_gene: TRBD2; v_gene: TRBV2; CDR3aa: CASSELRLAAETQYF; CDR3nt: TGTGCCAGCAGTGAATTACGACTAGCGGCGGAGACCCAGTACTTC
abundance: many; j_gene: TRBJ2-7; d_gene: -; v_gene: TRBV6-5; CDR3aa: CASTPGRLPYEQYF; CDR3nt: TGTGCCAGCACCCCGGGGAGGTTGCCCTACGAGCAGTACTTC
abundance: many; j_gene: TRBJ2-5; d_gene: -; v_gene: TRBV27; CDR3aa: CASSLSGPGTKQETQYF; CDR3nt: TGTGCCAGCAGTTTGTCGGGCCCGGGCACAAAACAAGAGACCCAGTACTTC
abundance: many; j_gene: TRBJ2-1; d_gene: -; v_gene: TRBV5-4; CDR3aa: CASSLAGAGLNEQFF; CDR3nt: TGTGCCAGCAGCTTGGCCGGGGCAGGGCTCAATGAGCAGTTCTTC
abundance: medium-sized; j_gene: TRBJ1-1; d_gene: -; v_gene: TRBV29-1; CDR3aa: CSKTENTEAFF; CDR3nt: TGCAGCAAGACAGAGAACACTGAAGCTTTCTTT
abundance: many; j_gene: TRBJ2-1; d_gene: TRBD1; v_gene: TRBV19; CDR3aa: CASSYRDRSYNEQFF; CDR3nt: TGTGCCAGTAGTTACCGGGACAGGAGCTACAATGAGCAGTTCTTC
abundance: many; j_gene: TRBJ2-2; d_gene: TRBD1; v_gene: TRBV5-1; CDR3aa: CASVQGTENTGELFF; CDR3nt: TGCGCCAGCGTCCAAGGGACAGAGAACACCGGGGAGCTGTTTTTT
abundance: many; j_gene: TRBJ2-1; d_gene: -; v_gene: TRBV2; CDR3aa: CASSLGGGSYNEQFF; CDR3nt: TGTGCCAGCAGTCTAGGGGGAGGCTCCTACAATGAGCAGTTCTTC
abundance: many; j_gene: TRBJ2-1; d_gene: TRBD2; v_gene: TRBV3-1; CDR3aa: CASSRGTSGNEQFF; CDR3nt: TGTGCCAGCAGCCGAGGGACTAGCGGAAATGAGCAGTTCTTC
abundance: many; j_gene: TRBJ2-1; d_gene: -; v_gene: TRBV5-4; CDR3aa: CASSLSTEPYNEQFF; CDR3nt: TGTGCCAGCAGCTTGTCAACAGAGCCTTACAATGAGCAGTTCTTC
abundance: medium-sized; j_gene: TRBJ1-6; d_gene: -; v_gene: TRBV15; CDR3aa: CATSRAGVNSPLHF; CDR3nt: TGTGCCACCAGCAGAGCCGGGGTTAATTCACCCCTCCACTTT
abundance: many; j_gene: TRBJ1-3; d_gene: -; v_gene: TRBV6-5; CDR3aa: CASSHWPEGNGNTIYF; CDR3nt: TGTGCCAGCAGTCACTGGCCGGAGGGAAATGGAAACACCATATATTTT
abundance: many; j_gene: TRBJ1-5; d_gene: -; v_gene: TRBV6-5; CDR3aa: CASRITGGVSNQPQHF; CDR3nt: TGTGCCAGCAGGATCACGGGAGGGGTAAGCAATCAGCCCCAGCATTTT
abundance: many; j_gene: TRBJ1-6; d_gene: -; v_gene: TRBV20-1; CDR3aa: CSAIPQGHNSPLHF; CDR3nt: TGCAGTGCTATACCACAGGGCCATAATTCACCCCTCCACTTT
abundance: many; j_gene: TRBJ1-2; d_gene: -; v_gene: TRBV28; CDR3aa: CASSQNYGYTF; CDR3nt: TGTGCCAGCAGCCAAAACTATGGCTACACCTTC
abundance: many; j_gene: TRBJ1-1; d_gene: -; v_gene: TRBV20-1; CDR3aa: CSARDEGKSTEAFF; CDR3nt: TGCAGTGCTAGAGATGAGGGGAAGAGCACTGAAGCTTTCTTT
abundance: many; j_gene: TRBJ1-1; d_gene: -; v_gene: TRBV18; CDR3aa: CASSPPAGRDTEAFF; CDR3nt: TGTGCCAGCTCACCACCGGCTGGCAGGGACACTGAAGCTTTCTTT
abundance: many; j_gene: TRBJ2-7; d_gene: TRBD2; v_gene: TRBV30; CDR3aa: CAWSTGTSGGGSYEQYF; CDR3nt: TGTGCCTGGAGTACCGGGACTAGCGGAGGAGGCTCCTACGAGCAGTACTTC
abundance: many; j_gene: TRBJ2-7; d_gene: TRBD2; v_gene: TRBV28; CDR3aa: CASSLLAGAYEQYF; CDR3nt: TGTGCCAGCAGTTTATTAGCGGGAGCCTACGAGCAGTACTTC
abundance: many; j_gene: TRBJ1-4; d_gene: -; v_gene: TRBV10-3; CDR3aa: CAISESGGQNEKLFF; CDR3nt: TGTGCCATCAGTGAGTCAGGCGGTCAGAATGAAAAACTGTTTTTT
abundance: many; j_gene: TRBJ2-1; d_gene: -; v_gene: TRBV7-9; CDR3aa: CASSLQGGLRYNEQFF; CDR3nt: TGTGCCAGCAGTCTTCAGGGGGGCCTTAGGTACAATGAGCAGTTCTTC
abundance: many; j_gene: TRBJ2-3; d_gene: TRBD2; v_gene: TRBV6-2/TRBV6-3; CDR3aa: CASSYSSSVGGTDTQYF; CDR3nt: TGTGCCAGCAGTTACTCGAGCAGTGTGGGGGGGACAGATACGCAGTATTTT
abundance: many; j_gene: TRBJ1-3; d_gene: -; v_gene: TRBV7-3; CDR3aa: CASSPGGSGNTIYF; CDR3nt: TGTGCCAGCAGCCCCGGCGGCTCTGGAAACACCATATATTTT
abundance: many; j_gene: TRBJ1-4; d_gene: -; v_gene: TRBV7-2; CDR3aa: CASRGAVGEKLFF; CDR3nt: TGTGCCAGCAGAGGGGCGGTTGGCGAAAAACTGTTTTTT
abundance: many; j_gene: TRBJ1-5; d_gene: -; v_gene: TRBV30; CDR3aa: CAWSVSGSRPQHF; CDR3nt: TGTGCCTGGAGTGTAAGCGGGTCTCGGCCCCAGCATTTT
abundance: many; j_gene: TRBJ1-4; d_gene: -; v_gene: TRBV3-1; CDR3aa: CASSQDPALSNEKLFF; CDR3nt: TGTGCCAGCAGCCAAGATCCGGCCTTATCTAATGAAAAACTGTTTTTT
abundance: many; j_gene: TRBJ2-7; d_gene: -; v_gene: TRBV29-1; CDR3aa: CSVLRSTYEQYF; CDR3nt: TGCAGCGTTCTCCGATCTACCTACGAGCAGTACTTC
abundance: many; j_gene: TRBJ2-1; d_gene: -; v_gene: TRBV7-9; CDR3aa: CASSDPRPNEQFF; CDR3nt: TGTGCCAGCTCCGACCCCAGGCCCAATGAGCAGTTCTTC
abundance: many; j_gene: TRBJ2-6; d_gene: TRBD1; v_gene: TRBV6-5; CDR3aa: CASSLTGGTNVLTF; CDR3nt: TGTGCCAGCAGTTTGACAGGGGGAACCAACGTCCTGACTTTC
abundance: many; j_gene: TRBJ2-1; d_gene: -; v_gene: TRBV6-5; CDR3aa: CASSYRPLNNEQFF; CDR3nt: TGTGCCAGCAGTTACCGGCCGCTCAACAATGAGCAGTTCTTC